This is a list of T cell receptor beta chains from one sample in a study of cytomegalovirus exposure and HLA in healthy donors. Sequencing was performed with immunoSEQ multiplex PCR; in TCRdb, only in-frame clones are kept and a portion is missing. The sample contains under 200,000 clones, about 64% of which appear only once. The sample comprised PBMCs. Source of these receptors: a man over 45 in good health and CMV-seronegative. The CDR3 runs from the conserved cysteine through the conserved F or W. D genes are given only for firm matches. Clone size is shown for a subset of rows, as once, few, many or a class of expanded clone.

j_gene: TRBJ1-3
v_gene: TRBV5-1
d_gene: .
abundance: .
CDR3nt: TGCGCCAGCAGCGGGGGGAGAGCTGGAAACACCATATATTTT
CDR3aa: CASSGGRAGNTIYF

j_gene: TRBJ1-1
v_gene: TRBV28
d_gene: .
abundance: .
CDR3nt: TGTGCCAGCAGTTCGCCCAGGGGACCGAACACTGAAGCTTTCTTT
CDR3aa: CASSSPRGPNTEAFF

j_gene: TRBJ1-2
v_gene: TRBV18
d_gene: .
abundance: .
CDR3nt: TGTGCCAGCTCAGCCCGGGAGGACGGCTACACCTTC
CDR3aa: CASSAREDGYTF

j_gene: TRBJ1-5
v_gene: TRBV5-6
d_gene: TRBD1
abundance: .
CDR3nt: TGTGCCAGCAGCCGCTCAACAGGGGATGGGTCTCAGCCCCAGCATTTT
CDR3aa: CASSRSTGDGSQPQHF

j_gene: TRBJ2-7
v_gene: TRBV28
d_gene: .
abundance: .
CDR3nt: TGTGCCAGCAGTTTAGAAGGGAGAAGGTACTTC
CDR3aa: CASSLEGRRYF

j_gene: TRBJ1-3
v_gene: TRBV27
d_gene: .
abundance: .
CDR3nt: TGTGCCAGCAGTAAACGGGCAGGGGAGGGAAACACCATATATTTT
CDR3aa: CASSKRAGEGNTIYF

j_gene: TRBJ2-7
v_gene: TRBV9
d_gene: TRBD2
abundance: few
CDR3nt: TGTGCCAGCAGCGTAACGGCTAGCGGGGTATACGAGCAGTACTTC
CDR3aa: CASSVTASGVYEQYF

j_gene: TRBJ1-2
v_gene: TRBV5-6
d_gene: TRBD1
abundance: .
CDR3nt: TGTGCCAGCAGCTTGGTGGACAGGGTGGACTATGGCTACACCTTC
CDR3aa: CASSLVDRVDYGYTF

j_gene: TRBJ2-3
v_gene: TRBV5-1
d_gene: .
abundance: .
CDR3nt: TGCGCCAGCAGCTTAGAGGGTAGCACAGATACGCAGTATTTT
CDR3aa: CASSLEGSTDTQYF

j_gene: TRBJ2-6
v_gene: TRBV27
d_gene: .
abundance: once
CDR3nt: TGTGCCAGCAGTTTATTAGGGGCTGGGGCCAACGTCCTGACTTTC
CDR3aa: CASSLLGAGANVLTF

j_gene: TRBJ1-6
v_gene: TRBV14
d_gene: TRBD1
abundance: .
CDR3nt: TGTGCCAGCAGCCAAGAGCAGGACAGGCCCTATAATTCACCCCTCCACTTT
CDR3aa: CASSQEQDRPYNSPLHF

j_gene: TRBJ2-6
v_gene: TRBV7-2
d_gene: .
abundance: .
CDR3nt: TGTGCCAGCAGCTTAAAAGTGAGTCCTGGGGCCAACGTCCTGACTTTC
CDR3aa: CASSLKVSPGANVLTF

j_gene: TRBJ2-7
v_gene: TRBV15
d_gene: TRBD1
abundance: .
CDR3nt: TGTGCCACCAACAGAGAGGGTTCGACAGGGACACCCTACGAGCAGTACTTC
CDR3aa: CATNREGSTGTPYEQYF

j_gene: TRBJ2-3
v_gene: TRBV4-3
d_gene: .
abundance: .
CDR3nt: TGCGCCAGCAGCCAAATGGCGGGGGCCGGCACAGATACGCAGTATTTT
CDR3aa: CASSQMAGAGTDTQYF

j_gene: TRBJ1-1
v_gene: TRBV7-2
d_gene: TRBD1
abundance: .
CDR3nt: TGTGCCAGCAGTTTCGACAGGGTGGGGAACACTGAAGCTTTCTTT
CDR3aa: CASSFDRVGNTEAFF

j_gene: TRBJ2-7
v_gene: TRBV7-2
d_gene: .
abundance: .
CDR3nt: TGTGCCAGCAGCCCCGAGTGGTCCTCCTACGAGCAGTACTTC
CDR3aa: CASSPEWSSYEQYF

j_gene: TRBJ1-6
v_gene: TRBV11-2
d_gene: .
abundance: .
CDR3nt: TGTGCCAGCAGCTTAGTACAGGTTTATTCACCCCTCCACTTT
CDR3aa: CASSLVQVYSPLHF

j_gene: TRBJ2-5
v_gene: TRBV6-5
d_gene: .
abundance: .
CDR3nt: TGTGCCAGCAGTTACGCGCCGTCAAGGGGGACCCAGTACTTC
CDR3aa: CASSYAPSRGTQYF

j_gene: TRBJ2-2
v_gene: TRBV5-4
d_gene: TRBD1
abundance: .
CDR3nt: TGTGCCAGCAGCTCAGGAGGGCACGGGACAGGGGAAACCGGGGAGCTGTTTTTT
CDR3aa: CASSSGGHGTGETGELFF

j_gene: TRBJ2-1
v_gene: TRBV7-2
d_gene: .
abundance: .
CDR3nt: TGTGCCAGCAGCTTACAAAATGAGCAGTTCTTC
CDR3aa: CASSLQNEQFF

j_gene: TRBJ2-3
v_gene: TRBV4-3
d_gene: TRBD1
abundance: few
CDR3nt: TGCGCCAGCAGCCAATGGGGACAGGCCACAGATACGCAGTATTTT
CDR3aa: CASSQWGQATDTQYF

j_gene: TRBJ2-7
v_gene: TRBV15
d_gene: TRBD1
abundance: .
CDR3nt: TGTGCCACCAGCACGGGACAGAGGTACGAGCAGTACTTC
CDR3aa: CATSTGQRYEQYF

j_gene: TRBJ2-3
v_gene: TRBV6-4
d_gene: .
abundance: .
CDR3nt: TGTGCCAGCAGTGTCCGTTTCTTGGGGGGGCCCGCAGATACGCAGTATTTT
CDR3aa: CASSVRFLGGPADTQYF

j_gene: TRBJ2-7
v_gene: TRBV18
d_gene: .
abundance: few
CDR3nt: TGTGCCAGCTCGCGGACGACAGGGACTCAATACGAGCAGTACTTC
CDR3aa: CASSRTTGTQYEQYF

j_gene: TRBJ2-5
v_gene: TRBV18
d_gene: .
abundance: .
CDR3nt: TGTGCCAGCTCACCGTACCGGGACTCCCAAGAGACCCAGTACTTC
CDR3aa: CASSPYRDSQETQYF

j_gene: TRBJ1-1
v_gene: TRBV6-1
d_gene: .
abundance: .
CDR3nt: TGTGCCAGCAGTGTTCAGGGTGGCACTGAAGCTTTCTTT
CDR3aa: CASSVQGGTEAFF